This T cell receptor (beta chain) came from a study of tissue T cells after allogeneic stem cell transplantation. The data were produced by immunoSEQ multiplex PCR, yet TCRdb's version contains in-frame clones alone and is incomplete. The profile shows about 48,000 clones, roughly 73% of them singletons. Concerning this clone itself: Its antigen remains unknown. The genes are named according to mouse. The read falls 1 residue short of the CDR3 end, and the missing part is taken from the germline J gene.

The study, taken as a whole, reports: Only a limited share of tissue TCRs appeared in blood or spleen. Within patients, tissue anatomy strongly shaped TCR repertoire composition. Motif-based clustering found tissue-specific repertoire signatures shared across patients, though few clones were shared. Limitations included a small, clinically heterogeneous cohort and limited sampling depth.

The CDR3 has 14 residues. Trimming removed 1 base from V and 2 bases from J, with 5 bases in between. CDR1 SGHND and CDR2 FRSKSL come from the germline V gene. The source material was sorted cells pooled from one or two spleens. This TCR was sampled from a pool of C57BL/6 mice in good health. The chain combines TRBV15 with TRBJ2-2, with D perhaps given as TRBD1 or TRBD2 (5 bases each). CDR3 region: CASSLGGNTGQLYF. CDR3 DNA, as far as it was read: TGTGCCAGCAGTTTAGGGGGGAACACCGGGCAGCTCTAC.